The clone carrying this T cell receptor beta chain appeared once. CDR1 is SEHNR and CDR2 is FQNEAQ in the germline V gene (reference sequence). J gave up 7 bases and V 4 bases, and 10 bases lay outside the gene matches. The CDR3 length is 15 residues. Followed over time, Seattle patients had been enrolled while infection was active. This sample is drawn from a study of blood T cell repertoires in COVID-19. Study-level background: The United States, Italy and Spain supplied acute and convalescent COVID-19 samples. T cells, B-cell-depleted T cells, or PBMCs provided the cDNA or gDNA that served as material.

As processed by the authors: Amplification from reference gene primers served as the basis for estimated nucleated cell counts. TCRdb keeps only in-frame clones here, not all; method: immunoSEQ multiplex PCR. From that table come the V and J calls and clone size; the DNA was used to work out D and trimming. The data hold around 370,000 clones, with 87% observed a single time. J is TRBJ1-2 and V is TRBV7-9; 9 bases align to TRBD1. Sample: peripheral blood. The TCR sequence derives from a woman between 50 and 59 years old with COVID-19, enrolled during active disease. The CDR3 DNA reads as TGTGCCAGCAGCTGGACAGGGGCCTCCGCGGGTGGCTACACCTTC. Translated: CASSWTGASAGGYTF.